This T cell receptor beta chain was recorded in a study of T cells in Graves' hyperthyroidism and ophthalmopathy (dated by TCRdb to the late 2010s). About the study as a whole: A discovery cohort of roughly 100 patients, about 44 with Graves' ophthalmopathy and under 60 with stable Graves' hyperthyroidism, was used to find distinguishing TCR V-J signatures. An independent validation cohort of 18 to 20 hyperthyroidism patients and about 16 patients who later progressed to ophthalmopathy tested prospective prediction of ophthalmopathy. The roughly 91 discovery patients were randomly split 7:3 into training and test sets. In addition, the study compared T-cell repertoires in thyroid tissue and in blood from over 5 Graves' hyperthyroidism patients. Once sampling was done, hyperthyroidism patients were given methimazole at a starting dose of 30 mg daily, whereas ophthalmopathy patients were given high-dose intravenous methylprednisolone. TCR Vbeta CDR3 sequencing of fewer than 150 peripheral blood samples (over 40 ophthalmopathy, roughly 74 hyperthyroidism and roughly 17 progressor patients) is reported in the paper.

Ends trimmed: V by 5 bases, J by 0 bases; bases unmatched to a gene: 3. The CDR3 spans 15 residues, from the cysteine through the phenylalanine. Only CDR3 DNA remains: 45 bases, in frame from the first base. CDR1 and CDR2, looked up from the germline V gene (reference sequence), are SEHNR and FQNEAQ. The TCR beta CDR3 regions were amplified from the RNA transcripts. For the first round of RT-PCR on the TCR CDR3, the HTBI primer set was used together with the Qiagen OneStep RT-PCR kit. A second multiplex PCR round built the libraries, followed by size selection and purification. Libraries were sequenced paired-end with 100 bp reads on an Illumina HiSeq2000. On the authors' methods: SOAPnuke was used to process the raw data, throwing out any read that contained adapters or uncalled bases, had a mean Phred below 15, or lacked an exact constant-primer or identifier match. COPE v1.2.5 was used to merge the high-quality paired reads, and each unique nucleotide sequence was defined as a clonotype. MiTCR v1.1 was used to align the clonotypes against IMGT TRBV, TRBD and TRBJ reference segments. Only V-J combinations with frequency above 0.0001, covering 99% to 99.2% of repertoires, were analysed. The TCS score was defined as the ratio of F50 (clonal expansion) to E x V (chaos), calculated using BLOSUM62-based TCRdist between CDR3 peptides within each V-J. Welch's t-statistics and random forest reduced 500 to 650 V-J features to about 12, which were used in a naive Bayes classifier (R e1071). Starting from the raw public reads, TCRdb applied fastp trimming at Q25, assembled clones with MiXCR and retained in-frame beta chains. Here each entry gathers all rows of one CDR3 protein and keeps the most common genes and DNA. The V and J calls here are based on TCRdb, not the publication. The sample includes about 540,000 distinct CDR3 sequences, with 46% observed a single time. The ten largest account for approximately 8.2% of the sample.

The research as a whole found: A 13 V-J signature model separated ophthalmopathy from stable hyperthyroidism, with approximately 86% sensitivity and roughly 81% specificity in cross-validation and 80%/75% in testing. Sample size was not statistically predetermined, and investigators were not blinded to group allocation. During validation, the model predicted progression to ophthalmopathy a median of about 5.9 months ahead of onset, with more than 55% sensitivity and about 75% specificity. Blood samples also contained most of the expanded thyroid clonotypes (frequency above 0.001), which suggests that blood repertoires may reflect thyroid immune responses.

Points on this clonotype: The target of this receptor is not known. Per-nucleotide qualities are absent, and no much larger clonotype sits a single base away.

Graves' hyperthyroidism was defined as stable when no progression to ophthalmopathy occurred over 18 months of follow-up. Hyperthyroidism patients were newly diagnosed, had a disease duration of under 2 months, and were aged 18 to 65 years. Patients with uncontrolled infections, other autoimmune diseases, pregnancy or lactation were excluded. Diagnoses were established on the basis of clinical symptoms, serum thyroxine and TRAb, thyroid ultrasound, and orbital computed tomography. Total RNA was extracted with Trizol reagent, and quality was checked on an Agilent 2100 Bioanalyzer. In this chain, TRBV7-9 is recombined with TRBJ1-3; 8 bases in the junction line up with TRBD1. This receptor was taken from a woman in her late teens or twenties with Graves' hyperthyroidism. Donor details come from another sample of the same person, matched by shared clones. Material: peripheral blood or thyroid tissue (not recorded which). The nucleotide sequence reads TGTGCCAGCAGCCCGGGACAGGACTCTGGAAACACCATATATTTT. Protein translation: CASSPGQDSGNTIYF.